Following are 27 T cell receptor beta chains from one sample sequenced in a study of shared clonotypes between healthy human individuals. Method: immunoSEQ multiplex PCR; TCRdb's copy keeps in-frame clones and lacks some. The data show some 2.3 million clones, with just over 90% seen just once and 0.39% held by the top ten. Source material: naive CD4+ T cells from PBMCs. Sample subset: CD45RA+ positively selected. Receptors were obtained from a man aged 18 to 30 in good health. Some clones in this sample may be carry-over from other donors' samples.

The chain has TRBV29-1 and TRBJ2-5, with D tentatively TRBD1 (6 bases). There are 14 residues in the CDR3. With 4 bases removed from V and 2 bases from J, the gap between germline ends came to 14 bases. Germline values: CDR1 SQVTM, CDR2 ANQGSEA. CDR3 residues: CSVGCNREQETQYF. CDR3 DNA: TGCAGCGTTGGCTGTAACAGGGAACAAGAGACCCAGTACTTC.

The chain joins TRBV5-4 to TRBJ2-3, with TRBD2 matching over 13 bases. The CDR3 spans 17 residues. Germline CDR1 is SGHNT and CDR2 is YYREEE (reference sequence). V lost 4 bases to trimming and J lost 2 bases; unmatched junction nucleotides: 7. The CDR3 bases are TGTGCCAGCAGCAATCGACTAGCGGGAGGCCCCACAGATACGCAGTATTTT. Its translation is CASSNRLAGGPTDTQYF.

This sequence joins TRBV7-2 and TRBJ2-7; 7 bases align to TRBD2. Germline V CDR1 and CDR2: SGHTA, FQGNSA. V lost 4 bases to trimming and J lost 1 base; unmatched junction nucleotides: 10. The CDR3 runs 16 residues. CDR3 region: CASSWGSGISSYEQYF. The CDR3 DNA reads as TGTGCCAGCAGCTGGGGGAGCGGGATTTCGTCCTACGAGCAGTACTTC.

This sequence joins TRBV5-4 and TRBJ2-6; weak D call: TRBD2 (6 bases). The V end lost 2 bases, the J end lost 2 bases, and 8 bases lay between the germline ends. Looked up from germline, CDR1 is SGHNT and CDR2 is YYREEE (reference sequence). The CDR3 is 15 amino acids. CDR3 sequence (DNA): TGTGCCAGCAGCTTTGGGGGGACTGGGGCCAACGTCCTGACTTTC. Translating it yields CASSFGGTGANVLTF.

This chain links TRBV19 with TRBJ2-3; 9 bases align to TRBD2. V lost 5 bases, J lost 2 bases, and 8 bases stayed unmatched. Germline V gene data show CDR1 as LNHDA and CDR2 as SQIVND (reference sequence). This CDR3 contains 16 residues. CDR3 region: CASSVGSGSYTDTQYF. In nucleotides, the CDR3 is TGTGCCAGTAGTGTCGGTAGCGGGAGTTACACAGATACGCAGTATTTT. The full variable domain, with the rest looked up from reference TRBV19 and TRBJ2-3, is DGGITQSPKYLFRKEGQNVTLSCEQNLNHDAMYWYRQDPGQGLRLIYYSQIVNDFQKGDIAEGYSVSREKKESFPLTVTSAQKNPTAFYLCASSVGSGSYTDTQYFGPGTRLTVL.

The V gene is TRBV28, the J gene TRBJ2-1; the D gene is possibly TRBD2 (5 bases). Germline V gives CDR1 MDHEN, CDR2 SYDVKM. This CDR3 has 13 residues. V lost 3 bases, J lost 9 bases, and 12 bases lay in between. The CDR3 loop reads CASSLRAHGEQFF. DNA for the CDR3: TGTGCCAGCAGTTTGCGGGCCCACGGTGAGCAGTTCTTC.

This clone was detected only once. The chain recombines TRBV11-2 with TRBJ1-1; 9 bases match TRBD1. V shed 5 bases, J shed 0 bases, and the junction held 4 bases outside the gene matches. Germline V lookup: CDR1 SGHAT, CDR2 FQNNGV. This CDR3 comprises 15 residues. CDR3 DNA: TGTGCCAGCAGCGCCGGACAGGGGCTGAACACTGAAGCTTTCTTT. Residues: CASSAGQGLNTEAFF.

The rearrangement links TRBV6-5 to TRBJ2-7, with D perhaps being TRBD1 or TRBD2 (5 bases each). Germline CDR1 is MNHEY and CDR2 is SVGAGI. This CDR3 comprises 15 residues. Between the trimmed V and J ends, which lost 3 bases and 2 bases, there was a span of 14 bases. CDR3 sequence: CASSYYPGRTYEQYF. For the CDR3, the DNA is TGTGCCAGCAGTTATTACCCGGGACGAACCTACGAGCAGTACTTC.

The rearrangement uses TRBV5-4 and TRBJ1-4; D is undetermined. Germline assignment: CDR1 SGHNT and CDR2 YYREEE (reference sequence). V was trimmed by 0 bases and J by 3 bases, leaving 6 bases between them. The CDR3 runs 14 residues. In nucleotides, the CDR3 is TGTGCCAGCAGCTTGGCTCACGCTAATGAAAAACTGTTTTTT. Amino acid sequence: CASSLAHANEKLFF.

The V and J genes are TRBV7-9 and TRBJ2-7, with D possibly matching TRBD2 (5 bases). This CDR3 has 16 amino acids. Trimming cost V 5 bases and J 5 bases, with 22 bases left between them. Germline-derived CDR1 and CDR2 are SEHNR and FQNEAQ (reference sequence). The chain's CDR3 is CASSPRGVEREDEQYF. The CDR3 coding sequence is TGTGCCAGCAGCCCACGGGGAGTAGAGAGAGAGGACGAGCAGTACTTC.

The DNA of the CDR3 is TGTGCCAGCAGCCTTTGGACACCGAACACTGAAGCTTTCTTT. Its translation: CASSLWTPNTEAFF. This sequence joins TRBV7-8 and TRBJ1-1; maybe TRBD1 (5 bases). The CDR3 has 14 residues. V dropped 5 bases and J dropped 1 base, with 11 bases sitting between them. CDR1 is SGHVS and CDR2 is FQNEAQ in the germline V gene.

CDR3 region: CSVEPVGSYEQYF. In nucleotides, the CDR3 is TGCAGCGTTGAACCGGTTGGCTCCTACGAGCAGTACTTC. The rearrangement joins TRBV29-1 to TRBJ2-7; no firm D call. The CDR3 consists of 13 residues. V lost 2 bases and J 0 bases, leaving 8 bases between the germline ends. Per the germline V gene, CDR1 is SQVTM and CDR2 is ANQGSEA.

The CDR3 DNA reads as TGCACCAGCAGTCAACGCTCCGTGGTAGCTTTTACCTACGAGCAGTACTTC. Amino acid sequence: CTSSQRSVVAFTYEQYF. The chain carries TRBV1 and TRBJ2-7; TRBD2 is taken as the D call from the table, unchecked against the DNA. TRBV1 represents a pseudogene. The CDR3 runs 17 residues.

The chain carries TRBV4-1 and TRBJ2-7; D unclear. Germline CDR1 MGHRA, CDR2 YSYEKL. The CDR3 spans 15 residues. The V end was cut by 0 bases, the J end by 3 bases, with 12 bases between. The CDR3 coding sequence is TGCGCCAGCAGCCAAGACGTTCGGAGCCTCTACGAGCAGTACTTC. Protein product: CASSQDVRSLYEQYF.

This clone was counted once. The V gene is TRBV25-1, the J gene TRBJ1-1; 9 bases match TRBD1. Unmatched junction bases numbered 15, after V lost 2 bases and J lost 5 bases. Germline V gene lookup returns CDR1 MGHDK and CDR2 SYGVNS. The CDR3 has 18 residues. The CDR3 is CASSELPGQGRGGTEAFF. The CDR3, as DNA: TGTGCCAGCAGTGAACTTCCGGGACAGGGTAGGGGAGGGACTGAAGCTTTCTTT.

The rearrangement joins TRBV11-2 to TRBJ2-5; D is unclear. The CDR3 extends over 14 amino acids. The ends were cut back, 1 base at V and 3 bases at J, with 9 bases in the middle. Germline V gives CDR1 SGHAT, CDR2 FQNNGV. The chain's CDR3 is CASSLGTAKETQYF. In DNA form, the CDR3 reads TGTGCCAGCAGCTTAGGGACGGCCAAAGAGACCCAGTACTTC.

This chain uses TRBV5-4 with TRBJ2-7; 8 bases align to TRBD1. The CDR3 spans 15 residues. Germline V gene sequence: CDR1 SGHNT, CDR2 YYREEE (reference sequence). V lost 4 bases to trimming and J lost 2 bases; unmatched junction nucleotides: 8. CDR3 sequence: CASSEDRVAAYEQYF. In nucleotides, the CDR3 is TGTGCCAGCAGCGAGGACAGGGTGGCAGCCTACGAGCAGTACTTC. Full variable domain (remainder filled in from reference TRBV5-4 and TRBJ2-7): ETGVTQSPTHLIKTRGQQVTLRCSSQSGHNTVSWYQQALGQGPQFIFQYYREEENGRGNFPPRFSGLQFPNYSSELNVNALELDDSALYLCASSEDRVAAYEQYFGPGTRLTVT.

This clone came up once. The rearrangement joins TRBV28 to TRBJ1-2; the D is unclear. Trimming removed 11 bases from V and 0 bases from J, with 7 bases in between. The CDR3 consists of 11 residues. From germline, CDR1 is MDHEN and CDR2 SYDVKM. The CDR3 loop reads CAVRTNYGYTF. The CDR3 coding sequence is TGTGCCGTCAGGACTAACTATGGCTACACCTTC.

The chain carries TRBV19 and TRBJ2-1; D gene ambiguous. The CDR3 has 14 amino acids. Trimming removed 1 base at V and 10 bases at J, with 14 bases between. Germline V gene lookup returns CDR1 LNHDA and CDR2 SQIVND (reference sequence). The CDR3: CASSIVRTIGEQFF. The CDR3 DNA reads as TGTGCCAGTAGTATAGTCCGCACAATTGGGGAGCAGTTCTTC.

V usage is TRBV2 and J usage is TRBJ2-1; TRBD2 agrees at 14 bases. Germline-derived CDR1 and CDR2 are SNHLY and FYNNEI. V was pared by 6 bases and J by 2 bases, with 3 bases of the junction left unmatched. The CDR3 contains 16 residues. The CDR3 nucleotides read TGTGCCAGCAGCGGACTAGCGGGAGGTGCCTACAATGAGCAGTTCTTC. It encodes CASSGLAGGAYNEQFF.

This clone was seen once. The genes are TRBV6-1 and TRBJ1-1; D remains unclear. V was trimmed by 4 bases and J by 0 bases, leaving 3 bases between them. The CDR3 totals 12 residues. Germline assignment: CDR1 MNHNS and CDR2 SASEGT. The CDR3 DNA follows: TGTGCCAGCAGTGTGGTGAACACTGAAGCTTTCTTT. Translating gives CASSVVNTEAFF.

This chain links TRBV2 with TRBJ1-2; 7 positions agree with TRBD1. CDR1 is SNHLY, CDR2 FYNNEI, per germline. CDR3 length equals 12 residues. J was trimmed by 6 bases and V by 4 bases; bases with no gene match: 2. CDR3 amino acids: CASSVTGDGYTF. The CDR3 bases are TGTGCCAGCAGTGTAACAGGGGATGGCTACACCTTC.

The J gene is TRBJ1-3, the V gene TRBV7-9; the match to TRBD1 covers 9 bases. The CDR3 spans 17 residues. Germline V gene sequence: CDR1 SEHNR, CDR2 FQNEAQ (reference sequence). Trimming removed 5 bases from V and 7 bases from J; junction bases left unmatched: 15. The DNA of the CDR3 is TGTGCCAGCAGCGCGAGAACAGGGGGCGAACGCCTCAACACCATATATTTT. It specifies CASSARTGGERLNTIYF. The variable domain in full, completed from reference TRBV7-9 and TRBJ1-3, reads DTGVSQNPRHKITKRGQNVTFRCDPISEHNRLYWYRQTLGQGPEFLTYFQNEAQLEKSRLLSDRFSAERPKGSFSTLEIQRTEQGDSAMYLCASSARTGGERLNTIYFGEGSWLTVV.

J is TRBJ1-5 and V is TRBV6-1; 8 nucleotides match TRBD1. The V segment lost 3 bases and the J segment 2 bases; nucleotides outside the gene matches: 3. Germline assignment: CDR1 MNHNS and CDR2 SASEGT. CDR3 length: 15 amino acids. The DNA for the CDR3 is TGTGCCAGCAGTGACCAGGGGGCTGGCAATCAGCCCCAGCATTTT. Translation gives CASSDQGAGNQPQHF.

The V and J genes are TRBV5-6 and TRBJ1-3; no firm D call. The CDR3 spans 15 residues. V was shortened by 4 bases and J by 2 bases, with 13 bases between the two germline ends. The germline CDR1 and CDR2 sequences are SGHDT and YYEEEE. The CDR3 protein is CASSRPPAPGNTIYF. As DNA, the CDR3 is TGTGCCAGCAGCCGCCCCCCCGCGCCTGGAAACACCATATATTTT.

The V gene is TRBV5-1, the J gene TRBJ1-1; D is ambiguous. The germline V and J ends were trimmed by 0 bases and 1 base, with 13 bases remaining between them. CDR1 SGHRS and CDR2 YFSETQ come from the germline V gene. The CDR3 is 16 amino acids. The CDR3 here is CASSLVRIRGNTEAFF. CDR3 coding DNA: TGCGCCAGCAGCTTGGTCAGAATAAGAGGGAACACTGAAGCTTTCTTT.

The CDR3 region is CASTHGHNEQFF. The DNA for the CDR3 is TGTGCCAGCACTCACGGGCACAATGAGCAGTTCTTC. The chain links TRBV28 to TRBJ2-1; D is unclear. Germline CDR1 reads MDHEN; CDR2 reads SYDVKM. Trimming cost V 7 bases and J 5 bases, with 9 bases left between them. The CDR3 is 12 residues long.